This T cell receptor beta chain was sequenced for a study of cytomegalovirus exposure and HLA in healthy donors. Study-wide results and limits: Later on, analysis showed that most CMV-associated TCR beta chains appeared to be HLA-restricted.

The PCR employed 60 Vbeta primers together with 13 Jbeta primers. Sequencing was performed with immunoSEQ multiplex PCR; in TCRdb, only in-frame clones are kept and a portion is missing. The table shows about 150,000 clones, with roughly 85% occurring only once. Worth noting for this clone: The target antigen is unknown.

V lost 0 bases, J lost 8 bases, and 3 bases stayed unmatched. CDR3 size: 13 residues. Germline CDR1 reads SEHNR; CDR2 reads FQNEAQ (reference sequence). Sequencing input: PBMCs. The V and J genes are TRBV7-9 and TRBJ1-2, with 7 bases lining up with TRBD1. The source of this sequence is a male donor in good health and CMV-seronegative. The CDR3 here is CASSLAGGAGYTF. The CDR3 nucleotides read TGTGCCAGCAGCTTAGCAGGGGGCGCGGGCTACACCTTC.